This T cell receptor (beta chain) was identified in a study of blood T cell repertoires in COVID-19. In the study overall: Whether acute or convalescent, the COVID-19 samples came from the United States, Italy and Spain. PBMCs, B-cell-depleted T cells, or T cells provided the cDNA or gDNA that made up the material.

The CDR3 runs 15 residues. Per the germline V gene, CDR1 is SGHDT and CDR2 is YYEEEE. V was cut by 0 bases and J by 8 bases, with 17 bases left in between. Method: immunoSEQ multiplex PCR; TCRdb's copy keeps in-frame clones and lacks some. The table includes more than 150,000 clones, roughly 80% detected once. This clonotype was sampled from a man aged 55 to 70 with active or convalescent COVID-19. V is TRBV5-6 and J is TRBJ1-2; possible D gene TRBD1, 6 bases. The sample taken for sequencing was peripheral blood. The CDR3 sequence: CASSLVQGGLGGYTF. The CDR3 DNA follows: TGTGCCAGCAGCTTGGTACAGGGTGGATTGGGCGGCTACACCTTC. Filled out from reference TRBV5-6 and TRBJ1-2, the complete variable domain reads DAGVTQSPTHLIKTRGQQVTLRCSPKSGHDTVSWYQQALGQGPQFIFQYYEEEERQRGNFPDRFSGHQFPNYSSELNVNALLLGDSALYLCASSLVQGGLGGYTFGSGTRLTVV.